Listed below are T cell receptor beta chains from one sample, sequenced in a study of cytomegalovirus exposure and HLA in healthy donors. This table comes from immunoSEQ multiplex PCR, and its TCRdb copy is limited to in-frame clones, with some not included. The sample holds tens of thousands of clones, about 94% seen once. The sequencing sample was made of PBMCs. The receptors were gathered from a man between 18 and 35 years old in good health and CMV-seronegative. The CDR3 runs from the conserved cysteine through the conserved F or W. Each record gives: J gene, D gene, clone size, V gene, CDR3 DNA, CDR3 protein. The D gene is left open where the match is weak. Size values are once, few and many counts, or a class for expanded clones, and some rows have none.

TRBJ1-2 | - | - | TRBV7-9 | TGTGCCAGCAGCCGAATATTCAGGAACTACACCTTC | CASSRIFRNYTF
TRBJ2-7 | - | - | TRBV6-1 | TGTGCCAGCAGTGAGTTGCGGGTGCCCACCTACGAGCAGTACTTC | CASSELRVPTYEQYF
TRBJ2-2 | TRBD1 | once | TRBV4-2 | TGTGCCAGCAGCCAAGTTGGGACAGGTCCGAACACCGGGGAGCTGTTTTTT | CASSQVGTGPNTGELFF
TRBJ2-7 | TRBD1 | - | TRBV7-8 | TGTGCCAGCAGCCCAATGATCACAGGGGCACACTACGAGCAGTACTTC | CASSPMITGAHYEQYF
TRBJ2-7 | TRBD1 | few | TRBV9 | TGTGCCAGCAGCGAACGGGACAGCTACGAGCAGTACTTC | CASSERDSYEQYF
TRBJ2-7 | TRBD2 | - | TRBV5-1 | TGCGCCAGCAGCTCACTAGCGGGAACCTCCTACGAGCAGTACTTC | CASSSLAGTSYEQYF
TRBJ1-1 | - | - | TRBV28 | TGTGCCAGCAGTTTACTCGACATCAACACTGAAGCTTTCTTT | CASSLLDINTEAFF
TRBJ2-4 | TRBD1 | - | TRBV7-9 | TGTGCCAGCAGCTTAGCGCGGACAGGGAGAACCAAAAACATTCAGTACTTC | CASSLARTGRTKNIQYF
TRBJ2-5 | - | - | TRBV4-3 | TGCGCCAGCAGCCAAGCCTGGCAGGAAGAGACCCAGTACTTC | CASSQAWQEETQYF
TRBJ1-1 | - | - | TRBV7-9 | TGTGCCAGCAGCTTAACTGGAGGGTCGGAGGGTGAAGCTTTCTTT | CASSLTGGSEGEAFF
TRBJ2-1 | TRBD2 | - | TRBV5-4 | TGTGCCAGCAGCTTAAGTCCTAGCGGGGGCCACAATGAGCAGTTCTTC | CASSLSPSGGHNEQFF
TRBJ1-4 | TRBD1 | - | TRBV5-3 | TGTGCCAGAAGCAATCATCGGACAGGGGGCTATGCAACTAATGAAAAACTGTTTTTT | CARSNHRTGGYATNEKLFF
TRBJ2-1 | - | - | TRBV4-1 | TGCGCCAGCAGGGCCCTTCTGGGGGCGACCTACAATGAGCAGTTCTTC | CASRALLGATYNEQFF
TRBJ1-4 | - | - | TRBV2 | TGTGCCAGCAAGGTGGCAGGGGAGGGGGAAAAACTGTTTTTT | CASKVAGEGEKLFF
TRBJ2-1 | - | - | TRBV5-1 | TGCGCCAGCAGCTTGATACTAGAACAGGGCAATGAGCAGTTCTTC | CASSLILEQGNEQFF
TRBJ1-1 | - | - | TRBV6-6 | TGTGCCAGCAGTCCTCCGGGACTGGAAAATGAAGCTTTCTTT | CASSPPGLENEAFF
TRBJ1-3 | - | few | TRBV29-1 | TGCAGCGTGGGCGACCTGGACACCATATATTTT | CSVGDLDTIYF
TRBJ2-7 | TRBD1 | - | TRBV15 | TGTGCCACCAGCAGAGATCTACAGGGGGTTGCATCCTACGAGCAGTACTTC | CATSRDLQGVASYEQYF
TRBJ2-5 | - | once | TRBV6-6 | TGTGCCAGCAGTTGGGGGGATTCGGCCCAGTACTTC | CASSWGDSAQYF
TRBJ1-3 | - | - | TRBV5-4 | TGTGCCAGCAGCTTGGCAGGTGCCCTCTCTGGAAACACCATATATTTT | CASSLAGALSGNTIYF
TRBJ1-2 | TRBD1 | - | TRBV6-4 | TGTGCCAGCAGTGATTGGGGACAGGGAAACTATGGCTACACCTTC | CASSDWGQGNYGYTF
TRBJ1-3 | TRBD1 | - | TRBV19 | TGTGCCAGTAGTGCCCGACAGGGCCGTAGCTCTGGAAACACCATATATTTT | CASSARQGRSSGNTIYF